The 19 T cell receptor beta chains reported below all come from one sample, sequenced in a study of T cells in Graves' hyperthyroidism and ophthalmopathy. Amplification of TCR beta CDR3 regions used RNA as the template. A set of HTBI primers served as the primers for a first-round RT-PCR of the TCR CDR3. TCRdb reprocessed the multiplex PCR reads with MiXCR, giving one entry per CDR3 protein. This table has 500,000 to 600,000 distinct CDR3 sequences, around 20% appearing once. Sequencing was done on a sample of blood. The receptor set was obtained from a man aged 40-55 years with Graves' ophthalmopathy.

In DNA, the CDR3 is TGTGCCATCCCCCCGGACAGGGGGTCCTACGAGCAGTACTTC. It is translated as CAIPPDRGSYEQYF. The chain has TRBV6-4 and TRBJ2-7; 10 bases match TRBD1. V lost 10 bases and J lost 1; bases outside the gene matches: 7. Germline assignment: CDR1 MRHNA and CDR2 SNTAGT. The CDR3 extends over 14 amino acids.

The sample holds a few counts of this clonotype. J is TRBJ1-2 and V is TRBV30; D gene unclear. The V end lost 5 bases, the J end lost 8 bases, and 21 bases lay between the germline ends. The germline gives CDR1 GTSNPN, CDR2 SVGIG (reference sequence). This CDR3 comprises 14 residues. The CDR3 reads CAWLQAGGSHGYTF. The CDR3 DNA is TGTGCCTGGCTTCAGGCAGGTGGCAGCCACGGCTACACCTTC. The full variable domain, completed using reference TRBV30 and TRBJ1-2, is SQTIHQWPATLVQPVGSPLSLECTVEGTSNPNLYWYRQAAGRGLQLLFYSVGIGQISSEVPQNLSASRPQDRQFILSSKKLLLSDSGFYLCAWLQAGGSHGYTFGSGTRLTVV.

A remark on this clonotype: Germline and junction disagree at one end, which may indicate a read error. The chain joins TRBV7-7 to TRBJ2-2; a weak D match, TRBD1 (5 bases). The germline V gene encodes CDR1 SSHAT and CDR2 FNYEAQ (reference sequence). The CDR3 is 13 residues long. In nucleotides, the CDR3 is TGTGCTAGCAGCCGCCAGGGTTCCGGGGAGCTGTTTTTT. It specifies CASSRQGSGELFF.

This clonotype was counted many times. This chain joins TRBV28 and TRBJ1-4; 9 bases map to TRBD1. The CDR3 sequence is 16 residues long. The germline V gene encodes CDR1 MDHEN and CDR2 SYDVKM. Trimming removed 5 bases from V and 8 bases from J; junction bases left unmatched: 12. The CDR3 loop is CASSLRGDRAGEKLFF. Here the CDR3 DNA reads TGTGCCAGCAGTCTCAGAGGGGACAGGGCAGGGGAAAAACTGTTTTTT.

This clonotype appeared many times. The chain employs TRBV9 and TRBJ2-5; D possibly corresponds to TRBD2 (6 bases). V lost 4 bases and J lost 4, with 14 bases in between. This CDR3 is 14 amino acids long. Germline V lookup: CDR1 SGDLS, CDR2 YYNGEE. Here the CDR3 reads CASSSGRGGETQYF. DNA of the CDR3: TGTGCCAGCAGCTCAGGACGGGGAGGAGAGACCCAGTACTTC. Filled out from reference TRBV9 and TRBJ2-5, the complete variable domain reads DSGVTQTPKHLITATGQRVTLRCSPRSGDLSVYWYQQSLDQGLQFLIQYYNGEERAKGNILERFSAQQFPDLHSELNLSSLELGDSALYFCASSSGRGGETQYFGPGTRLLVL.

The chain has TRBV27 and TRBJ1-1; the D is unclear. From germline, CDR1 is MNHEY and CDR2 SMNVEV (reference sequence). V lost 5 bases and J 0 bases, leaving 7 bases between the germline ends. The CDR3 length is 13 residues. CDR3 nucleotide sequence: TGTGCCAGCAGTACGTGGCTGAACACTGAAGCTTTCTTT. Protein sequence: CASSTWLNTEAFF.

This clonotype turned up a few times. This sequence joins TRBV3-1 and TRBJ1-5; TRBD1 is a possible D gene (5 bases). The CDR3 loop spans 15 amino acids. Germline V gene lookup returns CDR1 LGHDT and CDR2 YNNKEL (reference sequence). The V end was cut by 7 bases, the J end by 0 bases, with 13 bases between. CDR3 nucleotide sequence: TGTGCCAGCAAATCCTCCGGGGCTAGCAATCAGCCCCAGCATTTT. Its translation: CASKSSGASNQPQHF.

The rearrangement uses TRBV7-9 and TRBJ1-1, with D unclear. Per the germline V gene, CDR1 is SEHNR and CDR2 is FQNEAQ (reference sequence). Trimming took off 11 bases at V and 4 bases at J, with 14 bases between the two ends. The CDR3 runs to 12 residues. In DNA, the CDR3 is TGTGCCCTCCTGCGTGAGGGCACTGAAGCTTTCTTT. Residues: CALLREGTEAFF.

This clonotype came up a few times. The gene calls are TRBV15 and TRBJ2-3; D perhaps matches TRBD2 (6 bases). The CDR3 has 15 residues. Germline CDR1 and CDR2: LNHNV and YYDKDF (reference sequence). V dropped 6 bases and J dropped 3 bases, with 16 bases sitting between them. CDR3 nucleotides: TGTGCCACCAGTCGAGGCGGGGTTCGTACAGATACGCAGTATTTT. The encoded protein is CATSRGGVRTDTQYF.

This clonotype was found many times. The V and J genes are TRBV5-6 and TRBJ2-1; 8 nucleotides line up with TRBD2. The CDR3 length is 15 residues. The germline V gene encodes CDR1 SGHDT and CDR2 YYEEEE. Trimming at V came to 1 base and at J to 8 bases, leaving 8 bases not matched to a gene. The CDR3 nucleotides read TGTGCCAGCAGCTTGACGGGAGGGCCTCAGGATGAGCAGTTCTTC. Translation: CASSLTGGPQDEQFF.

This clonotype has ten or more counts. This chain connects TRBV20-1 to TRBJ2-2; D gene ambiguous. V was clipped by 0 bases and J by 8 bases, with 10 bases between them. CDR1 DFQATT and CDR2 SNEGSKA come from the germline V gene (reference sequence). The CDR3 runs 13 residues. The CDR3 region is CSARDLAVGELFF. As DNA, the CDR3 is TGCAGTGCTAGAGATCTCGCGGTTGGGGAGCTGTTTTTT.

This clonotype was seen ten or more times. The CDR3 spells CASSQTGFIHEQYF. CDR3 DNA sequence: TGCGCCAGCAGTCAGACAGGGTTTATCCACGAGCAGTACTTC. The chain links TRBV10-1 to TRBJ2-7, with 7 bases that match TRBD1. Germline V gene lookup returns CDR1 WNHNN and CDR2 SYGVQD (reference sequence). J was trimmed by 5 bases and V by 5 bases; bases with no gene match: 9. The CDR3 loop spans 14 amino acids.

This clonotype was seen a few times. This may stem from a read error, because a much larger clone lies one nucleotide away. V and J are TRBV2 and TRBJ2-7, with D maybe TRBD2 (5 bases). V shed 2 bases and J shed 5 bases, with 13 bases lying between them. Germline loops: CDR1 SNHLY, CDR2 FYNNEI. CDR3 length: 14 residues. CDR3 loop: CASSERPGGHEQYF. The CDR3 DNA reads as TGTGCCAGCAGTGAAAGGCCAGGAGGACACGAGCAGTACTTC.

There are a few counts of this clonotype. CDR3 in DNA: TGTGCCAGCAGCGCGACGGGGAAAACGGGGTATGGCTACACCTTC. This translates into CASSATGKTGYGYTF. The V and J genes are TRBV9 and TRBJ1-2, with unresolved D. Germline values: CDR1 SGDLS, CDR2 YYNGEE. The V and J ends lost 3 bases and 5 bases respectively, with 17 bases between them. There are 15 residues in the CDR3. The full variable domain, completed using reference TRBV9 and TRBJ1-2, is DSGVTQTPKHLITATGQRVTLRCSPRSGDLSVYWYQQSLDQGLQFLIQYYNGEERAKGNILERFSAQQFPDLHSELNLSSLELGDSALYFCASSATGKTGYGYTFGSGTRLTVV.

The rearrangement joins TRBV19 to TRBJ2-7; weak D call: TRBD1 (7 bases). Trimming shortened V by 4 bases and J by 3 bases, and 10 bases separated the two germline ends. Germline loops: CDR1 LNHDA, CDR2 SQIVND (reference sequence). The length of the CDR3 is 13 residues. The CDR3 region is CASSNQGGYEQYF. The CDR3 region has the DNA TGTGCCAGTAGTAACCAGGGGGGCTACGAGCAGTACTTC.

The chain uses TRBV6-1 and TRBJ2-7; perhaps TRBD2 as D (5 bases). Germline-derived CDR1 and CDR2 are MNHNS and SASEGT. V lost 5 bases, J lost 4 bases, and 18 bases lay in between. The CDR3 sequence is 15 residues long. CDR3 DNA sequence: TGTGCCAGCAGTCGCCCGGTAGGCGGGTCTTACGAGCAGTACTTC. Translating it yields CASSRPVGGSYEQYF.

The rearrangement uses TRBV12-3 or TRBV12-4 and TRBJ2-1; maybe TRBD1 (5 bases). There are 11 residues in the CDR3. Trimming took off 3 bases at V and 13 bases at J, with 10 bases between the two ends. CDR3 bases: TGTGCCAGCAGTTTGTTAGGGGCCCAGTTCTTC. Protein: CASSLLGAQFF.

This chain joins TRBV5-1 and TRBJ2-1; D could derive from TRBD1 or TRBD2 (6 bases each). The V gene lost 2 bases and the J gene lost 14 bases, with 11 bases spanning the gap. CDR3 size: 11 residues. Looked up from germline, CDR1 is SGHRS and CDR2 is YFSETQ. The CDR3 reads CASSLGGLKFF. In DNA, the CDR3 is TGCGCCAGCAGCTTAGGGGGGTTGAAGTTCTTC.

There are many counts of this clonotype. V and J are TRBV2 and TRBJ1-1, with 7 bases identical to TRBD1. CDR1 and CDR2 (germline): SNHLY, FYNNEI. The V segment lost 5 bases and the J segment 0 bases; nucleotides outside the gene matches: 9. The CDR3 length is 16 residues. CDR3 in DNA: TGTGCCAGCAGTCCGGACAGGTTCCTTATGAACACTGAAGCTTTCTTT. Its protein product is CASSPDRFLMNTEAFF.